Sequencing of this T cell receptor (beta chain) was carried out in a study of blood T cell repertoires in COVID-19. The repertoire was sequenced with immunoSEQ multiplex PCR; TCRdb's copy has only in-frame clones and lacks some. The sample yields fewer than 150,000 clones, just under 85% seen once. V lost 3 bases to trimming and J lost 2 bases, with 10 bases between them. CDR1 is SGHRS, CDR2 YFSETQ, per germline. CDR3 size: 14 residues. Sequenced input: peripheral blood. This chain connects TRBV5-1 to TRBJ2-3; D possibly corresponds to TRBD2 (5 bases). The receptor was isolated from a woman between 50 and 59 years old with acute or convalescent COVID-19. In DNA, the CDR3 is TGCGCCAGCAGCTCGGGAACATCCACAGATACGCAGTATTTT. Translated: CASSSGTSTDTQYF.